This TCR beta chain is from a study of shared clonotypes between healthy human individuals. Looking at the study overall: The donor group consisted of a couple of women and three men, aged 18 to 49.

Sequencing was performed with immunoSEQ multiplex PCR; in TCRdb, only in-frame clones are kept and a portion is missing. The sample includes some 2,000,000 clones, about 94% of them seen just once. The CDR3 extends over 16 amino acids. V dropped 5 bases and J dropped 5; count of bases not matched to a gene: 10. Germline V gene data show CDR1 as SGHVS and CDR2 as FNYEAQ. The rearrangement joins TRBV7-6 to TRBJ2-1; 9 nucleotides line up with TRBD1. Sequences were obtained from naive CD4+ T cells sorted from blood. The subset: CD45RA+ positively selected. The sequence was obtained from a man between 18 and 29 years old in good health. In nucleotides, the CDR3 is TGTGCCAGCAGCCACAGATACAGGGGGCCTAACAATGAGCAGTTCTTC. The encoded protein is CASSHRYRGPNNEQFF.